These 31 T cell receptor beta chains originate from one sample sequenced in a study of beta chain features in type 1 diabetes. Since all of the isolated RNA was reverse transcribed, expressed TCRB transcripts were what got sequenced. Data came from immunoSEQ multiplex PCR; TCRdb stores just in-frame clones and leaves some out. The data contain roughly 230,000 clones, 9.6% of them seen just once; the ten biggest clones take up around 0.031%. The sample taken for sequencing was naive CD4+ T cells from blood. These receptors came from a woman aged 18-30 years in good health.

This rearrangement joins TRBV18 to TRBJ2-1, with a tentative D call TRBD1 (6 bases). The CDR3 is 14 residues long. The V gene's germline CDR1 is KGHSH and CDR2 LQKENI. Trimming pared 2 bases from V and 3 bases from J, leaving 8 bases between. The CDR3 region is CASSPDRNYNEQFF. CDR3 DNA sequence: TGTGCCAGCTCACCAGACAGGAACTACAATGAGCAGTTCTTC.

V gene TRBV5-4 combines with J gene TRBJ2-7; 9 bases map to TRBD2. This CDR3 is built from 16 residues. V lost 0 bases to trimming and J lost 4 bases; unmatched junction nucleotides: 8. Per the germline V gene, CDR1 is SGHNT and CDR2 is YYREEE (reference sequence). CDR3 sequence (DNA): TGTGCCAGCAGCTTGGACGCCGCGACTAGCGGATACGAGCAGTACTTC. Its protein product is CASSLDAATSGYEQYF.

The gene calls are TRBV18 and TRBJ1-2; D is perhaps TRBD1 (5 bases). V was trimmed by 6 bases and J by 8 bases, leaving 16 bases between them. The CDR3 runs 13 residues. Per the germline V gene, CDR1 is KGHSH and CDR2 is LQKENI. CDR3 nucleotides: TGTGCCAGCTCCACAGGAAGCAGGGAAGGCTACACCTTC. This sequence encodes CASSTGSREGYTF.

In its sample, this clone was seen a few times. V gene TRBV5-4 combines with J gene TRBJ2-5; D unclear. This CDR3 contains 13 residues. CDR1 SGHNT and CDR2 YYREEE come from the germline V gene (reference sequence). V gave up 0 bases and J gave up 2 bases, with 5 bases separating them. CDR3 protein: CASSLASQETQYF. The CDR3 nucleotides read TGTGCCAGCAGCTTGGCCAGTCAAGAGACCCAGTACTTC.

Only a few counts were recorded for this clone. This chain links TRBV6-5 with TRBJ2-1; 11 bases line up with TRBD1. The CDR3 has 14 amino acids. V shed 3 bases and J 7 bases; nucleotides not matched to a gene: 2. Germline assignment: CDR1 MNHEY and CDR2 SVGAGI. The DNA for the CDR3 is TGTGCCAGCAGTTATGGACAGGGGGCGAATGAGCAGTTCTTC. This translates into CASSYGQGANEQFF.

This clone showed up just a few times. The genes are TRBV9 and TRBJ2-5; D call uncertain. The V end lost 1 base, the J end lost 2 bases, and 9 bases lay between the germline ends. This CDR3 spans 14 amino acids. Germline CDR1 SGDLS, CDR2 YYNGEE. CDR3 in DNA: TGTGCCAGCAGCGTATCCCCTGTGCAAGAGACCCAGTACTTC. Its translation: CASSVSPVQETQYF.

V gene TRBV5-1 combines with J gene TRBJ1-4; 9 bases map to TRBD1. V shed 4 bases, J shed 12 bases, and the junction held 10 bases outside the gene matches. The CDR3 contains 14 residues. The V gene's germline CDR1 is SGHRS and CDR2 YFSETQ. The CDR3 loop is CASSPQGASQELFF. Written as DNA, the CDR3 is TGCGCCAGCAGCCCACAGGGGGCCTCCCAGGAACTGTTTTTT.

V and J are TRBV18 and TRBJ2-7, with TRBD1 identical over 8 bases. V lost 3 bases and J lost 0; bases outside the gene matches: 7. The CDR3 is 16 amino acids. Germline V CDR1 and CDR2: KGHSH, LQKENI. CDR3 bases: TGTGCCAGCTCACCTGCGACAGGGGAAGGCTCCTACGAGCAGTACTTC. Translated: CASSPATGEGSYEQYF.

This clone has a handful of counts. The V call is TRBV10-3, the J call TRBJ2-2; possible D gene TRBD1, 6 bases. The germline V gene encodes CDR1 ENHRY and CDR2 SYGVKD. The CDR3 length is 14 residues. The ends were cut back, 8 bases at V and 7 bases at J, with 17 bases in the middle. The CDR3 DNA reads as TGTGCCATCGGCCCTCTAGGGGGTAGCGGGGAGCTGTTTTTT. It encodes CAIGPLGGSGELFF.

This clone was counted between two and nine times. The V gene is TRBV10-3, the J gene TRBJ1-1, with D possibly TRBD1 on 5 matching bases. The ends were cut back, 2 bases at V and 3 bases at J, with 13 bases in the middle. CDR3 size: 15 residues. Germline assignment: CDR1 ENHRY and CDR2 SYGVKD. CDR3 residues: CAISEIIGGDTEAFF. In DNA form, the CDR3 reads TGTGCCATCAGTGAGATTATCGGGGGGGACACTGAAGCTTTCTTT.

V usage is TRBV19 and J usage is TRBJ2-2; TRBD1 matches 9 bases. Germline V lookup: CDR1 LNHDA, CDR2 SQIVND (reference sequence). The CDR3 contains 15 residues. V dropped 7 bases and J dropped 6; count of bases not matched to a gene: 9. The CDR3 loop reads CASTIRDRVSGELFF. In DNA, the CDR3 is TGTGCCAGTACCATTCGGGACAGGGTCTCCGGGGAGCTGTTTTTT.

This clone has more than one count but fewer than ten. The gene calls are TRBV28 and TRBJ1-5; TRBD1 agrees at 8 bases. CDR3 length: 16 amino acids. Germline V lookup: CDR1 MDHEN, CDR2 SYDVKM. J lost 2 bases, V lost 6 bases, and 9 bases had no gene match. CDR3 nucleotides: TGTGCCAGCAGCCGAACCGCGGGACAGGGCAATCAGCCCCAGCATTTT. Translation: CASSRTAGQGNQPQHF.

The V and J genes are TRBV7-8 and TRBJ2-7; 8 bases are a match to TRBD2. Germline lookup yields CDR1 SGHVS and CDR2 FQNEAQ. The length of the CDR3 is 18 residues. Germline trimming cut 2 bases from V and 0 bases from J; bases unmatched to any gene: 12. The CDR3 spells CASSLRRLATKSSYEQYF. The CDR3 nucleotides are TGTGCCAGCAGCTTAAGGCGACTAGCGACTAAGAGCTCCTACGAGCAGTACTTC. The whole variable domain, filled in from reference TRBV7-8 and TRBJ2-7, reads GAGVSQSPRYKVAKRGQDVALRCDPISGHVSLFWYQQALGQGPEFLTYFQNEAQLDKSGLPSDRFFAERPEGSVSTLKIQRTQQEDSAVYLCASSLRRLATKSSYEQYFGPGTRLTVT.

This clone was seen a few times. V usage is TRBV6-6 and J usage is TRBJ1-2; 9 nucleotides agree with TRBD1. The CDR3 extends over 15 amino acids. With V trimmed by 2 bases and J by 2 bases, 3 bases remained unmatched. Germline CDR1 is MNHNY and CDR2 is SVGAGI (reference sequence). This chain's CDR3 is CASSYIGQGNYGYTF. CDR3 nucleotides: TGTGCCAGCAGTTACATAGGACAGGGGAACTATGGCTACACCTTC.

The J gene is TRBJ1-2, the V gene TRBV6-1; D unresolved. CDR3 length: 14 amino acids. Germline CDR1 MNHNS, CDR2 SASEGT. Trimming pared 6 bases from V and 5 bases from J, leaving 16 bases between. The CDR3 sequence is CASRMLAGTYGYTF. In nucleotides, the CDR3 is TGTGCCAGCAGGATGCTGGCAGGAACTTATGGCTACACCTTC.

The V and J genes are TRBV9 and TRBJ1-2; D call uncertain. The CDR3 contains 14 residues. V lost 4 bases and J 5 bases, leaving 15 bases between the germline ends. Germline V CDR1 and CDR2: SGDLS, YYNGEE. The CDR3: CASSPRTTPYGYTF. The CDR3 nucleotides are TGTGCCAGCAGCCCCCGCACTACGCCTTATGGCTACACCTTC.

This clone showed up just a few times. The chain links TRBV30 to TRBJ1-2; no firm D call. The V gene lost 3 bases and the J gene lost 8 bases, with 13 bases spanning the gap. In germline, CDR1 is GTSNPN, CDR2 SVGIG (reference sequence). This CDR3 contains 12 residues. The CDR3: CAWRGSDGGYTF. The CDR3 DNA follows: TGTGCCTGGAGGGGGAGCGATGGCGGCTACACCTTC.

This clone was observed a few times. The CDR3 spells CASSQRGLAGVGANVLTF. The CDR3 nucleotides read TGTGCCAGCAGCCAACGGGGACTAGCGGGAGTTGGGGCCAACGTCCTGACTTTC. The chain joins TRBV14 to TRBJ2-6; 14 bases are shared with TRBD2. The CDR3 totals 18 residues. V shed 2 bases and J 3 bases; nucleotides not matched to a gene: 3. Germline V gene lookup returns CDR1 SGHDN and CDR2 FVKESK.

The chain is built from TRBV5-4 and TRBJ2-2; TRBD2 agrees at 12 bases. After removal of 4 bases from V and 5 bases from J, the junction contained 6 bases not matched to a gene. This CDR3 region has 16 residues. From germline, CDR1 is SGHNT and CDR2 YYREEE (reference sequence). The CDR3 nucleotides are TGTGCCAGCAGCCCCTCTGGACTAGCGGGAACCGGGGAGCTGTTTTTT. Its translation is CASSPSGLAGTGELFF.

This chain links TRBV27 with TRBJ2-1, with 8 bases matching TRBD2. Germline loops: CDR1 MNHEY, CDR2 SMNVEV (reference sequence). With 3 bases clipped from V and 4 bases from J, the junction kept 2 bases outside the gene matches. The length of the CDR3 is 14 residues. The CDR3 DNA reads as TGTGCCAGCAGTTTTCGGGAGGGTTACAATGAGCAGTTCTTC. Translation gives CASSFREGYNEQFF.

This clone was counted a few times. The chain couples TRBV5-1 to TRBJ1-3, with 9 bases aligning to TRBD1. Trimming took 3 bases from V and 3 from J; bases not matched to a gene: 4. Germline V gene sequence: CDR1 SGHRS, CDR2 YFSETQ. The CDR3 consists of 15 residues. In DNA, the CDR3 is TGCGCCAGCAGCTCGGGACAGGGAAATGGAAACACCATATATTTT. As protein: CASSSGQGNGNTIYF.

This clone was seen a few times. This sequence joins TRBV10-3 and TRBJ1-2, with 7 bases fitting TRBD1. The ends lost 8 bases at V and 0 bases at J; junction bases unmatched: 3. CDR1 is ENHRY, CDR2 SYGVKD, per germline. CDR3 length: 13 residues. This chain's CDR3 is CAILGTANYGYTF. The CDR3 region has the DNA TGTGCCATCCTCGGGACAGCTAACTATGGCTACACCTTC.

The genes are TRBV20-1 and TRBJ1-2; 7 nucleotides line up with TRBD1. The CDR3 loop spans 11 amino acids. The V and J ends lost 6 bases and 8 bases, in that order; junction bases with no gene match: 6. Germline V lookup: CDR1 DFQATT, CDR2 SNEGSKA (reference sequence). CDR3 residues: CSARQGGGYTF. The DNA of the CDR3 is TGCAGTGCACGGCAGGGGGGAGGCTACACCTTC.

The chain uses TRBV4-2 and TRBJ2-3; D might be TRBD1 (6 bases). The CDR3 totals 16 residues. Germline loops: CDR1 LGHNA, CDR2 YNFKEQ. Trimming stripped 3 bases from V and 3 bases from J, with 16 bases between. CDR3 region: CASSQERGLGTDTQYF. In nucleotides, the CDR3 is TGTGCCAGCAGCCAGGAGAGGGGGTTGGGGACAGATACGCAGTATTTT.

The chain has TRBV10-3 and TRBJ2-2; 9 bases are shared with TRBD2. The ends lost 6 bases at V and 4 bases at J; junction bases unmatched: 9. The CDR3 is made up of 16 amino acids. CDR1 and CDR2 from the germline V gene are ENHRY and SYGVKD. The CDR3 DNA reads as TGTGCCATCAGGGACCCGGGACTAGCAGGCACCGGGGAGCTGTTTTTT. It is translated as CAIRDPGLAGTGELFF.

This clone came up a few times. This chain joins TRBV7-9 and TRBJ1-2; possibly TRBD1 for D (6 bases). V was trimmed by 5 bases and J by 4 bases, leaving 17 bases between them. The CDR3 sequence is 15 residues long. The germline V gene has CDR1 SEHNR and CDR2 FQNEAQ (reference sequence). The DNA for the CDR3 is TGTGCCAGCAGCGAGTATGGACCACAGGGCTATGGCTACACCTTC. This sequence encodes CASSEYGPQGYGYTF.

DNA for the CDR3: TGTGCCAGCAGCTTAACAGGGGGTCTACCCACAGATACGCAGTATTTT. It translates to CASSLTGGLPTDTQYF. The chain joins TRBV7-3 to TRBJ2-3; TRBD1 is a possible D gene (6 bases). This CDR3 is built from 16 residues. From germline, CDR1 is SGHTA and CDR2 FQGTGA. Trimming pared 0 bases from V and 2 bases from J, leaving 12 bases between.

The chain carries TRBV5-1 and TRBJ2-7; perhaps TRBD2 as D (6 bases). The germline V and J ends were trimmed by 0 bases and 2 bases, with 9 bases remaining between them. The germline gives CDR1 SGHRS, CDR2 YFSETQ. This CDR3 has 14 amino acids. The CDR3 region is CASSLEPGAYEQYF. DNA for the CDR3: TGCGCCAGCAGCTTGGAACCGGGGGCCTACGAGCAGTACTTC.

The V and J genes are TRBV6-1 and TRBJ2-1; 9 bases fit TRBD1. The V gene's germline CDR1 is MNHNS and CDR2 SASEGT. This CDR3 contains 14 residues. V lost 5 bases and J lost 9; bases outside the gene matches: 8. CDR3 amino acids: CASSMIGTGIEQFF. As DNA, the CDR3 is TGTGCCAGCAGTATGATCGGGACAGGGATTGAGCAGTTCTTC.

Here the CDR3 DNA reads TGTGCCAGCAGCCCCGTACTAGTTCGCACAGATACGCAGTATTTT. Amino acids: CASSPVLVRTDTQYF. The gene calls are TRBV7-8 and TRBJ2-3; possible D gene TRBD2, 5 bases. V lost 5 bases and J 1 base, leaving 13 bases between the germline ends. The length of the CDR3 is 15 residues. Germline V CDR1 and CDR2: SGHVS, FQNEAQ.

The chain carries TRBV19 and TRBJ1-5; possible D gene TRBD1, 5 bases. Trimming left V 1 base short and J 4 bases short, with 8 bases between. The CDR3 sequence is 14 residues long. The germline CDR1 and CDR2 sequences are LNHDA and SQIVND (reference sequence). CDR3 residues: CASSIVRGNQPQHF. The CDR3 DNA reads as TGTGCCAGTAGTATAGTACGGGGGAATCAGCCCCAGCATTTT.